Below are 20 T cell receptor beta chains sequenced from a single sample in a study of CXCR3-negative and CXCR3-positive naive CD8 T cells (dated by TCRdb to the late 2010s). The paper as a whole reports these results and caveats: TRB CDR3s from CXCR3-positive naive cells showed higher hydrophobicity (lower Kidera factor 4), lower energy, and higher strength and volume indices than CXCR3-negative naive cells.

The listed sequencing device is NextSeq 550. The Human TCR Profiling Kit (MiLaboratory) was used to prepare UMI-labeled 5' RACE TRB cDNA libraries. TCRdb reprocessed the reads, so every CDR3 protein sequence counts as one entry and DNA is not shown. This sample's table lists some 130,000 distinct CDR3 sequences. Of the sample, around 0.62% is held by the ten largest clones. For these receptors, no antigen is known. Sequencing was performed on naive CXCR3+ CD8+ T cells from blood. This specimen's cell subset or site label, interpreted: CD45RO-CCR7+CD27+CD95- naive CD8+ T cells expressing CXCR3 (TNR3+). Receptors originate from a human donor in good health. Some clones in this sample may be carry-over from other donors' samples.

The chain links TRBV12-3 or TRBV12-4 to TRBJ2-7. The CDR3 loop spans 12 amino acids. CDR3 protein: CASSLAYYEQYF.

The V and J genes are TRBV7-9 and TRBJ1-1; the TRBD1 assignment by TCRdb is unverifiable without DNA. Per the germline V gene, CDR1 is SEHNR and CDR2 is FQNEAQ (reference sequence). This CDR3 is 13 amino acids long. Here the CDR3 reads CASSFRENTEAFF.

The chain carries TRBV5-6 and TRBJ2-7; TCRdb's D call of TRBD2 is untestable without DNA. Germline values: CDR1 SGHDT, CDR2 YYEEEE. The CDR3 spans 15 residues. This CDR3 is CASSLGGLGRYEQYF.

The rearrangement joins TRBV28 to TRBJ2-1; as DNA is missing, the TRBD2 call by TCRdb cannot be tested. The germline V gene encodes CDR1 MDHEN and CDR2 SYDVKM. The CDR3 loop spans 20 amino acids. CDR3 sequence reads: CAIQGSSSGRAYGSYNEQFF.

This chain joins TRBV7-9 and TRBJ1-1; TCRdb gives TRBD1 as the D gene, but with no DNA this cannot be confirmed. The CDR3 is made up of 14 amino acids. The germline V gene encodes CDR1 SEHNR and CDR2 FQNEAQ (reference sequence). Here the CDR3 reads CASSWEREGTEAFF.

The chain has TRBV6-2 or TRBV6-3 and TRBJ1-1; the D call from TCRdb, TRBD1, cannot be confirmed without DNA. Per the germline V gene, CDR1 is MNHEY and CDR2 is SVGEGT. The CDR3 runs to 16 residues. The CDR3: CASSPATAVFYTEAFF.

The CDR3 protein is CASSKTNYGYTF. The chain links TRBV7-8 to TRBJ1-2. The CDR3 is made up of 12 amino acids. Germline V gene data show CDR1 as SGHVS and CDR2 as FQNEAQ.

The rearrangement links TRBV28 to TRBJ1-1; TCRdb proposes TRBD1, but this gene call is untestable without DNA. The CDR3 has 15 residues. Germline V CDR1 and CDR2: MDHEN, SYDVKM. This CDR3 is CASSFSQGSGAEAFF. Complete variable domain (other parts from reference TRBV28 and TRBJ1-1): DVKVTQSSRYLVKRTGEKVFLECVQDMDHENMFWYRQDPGLGLRLIYFSYDVKMKEKGDIPEGYSVSREKKERFSLILESASTNQTSMYLCASSFSQGSGAEAFFGQGTRLTVV.

V is TRBV27 and J is TRBJ2-1; the D gene TCRdb calls, TRBD1, cannot be checked with no DNA. The germline V gene encodes CDR1 MNHEY and CDR2 SMNVEV (reference sequence). The CDR3 has 16 amino acids. The CDR3 reads CASSLSQRQGYNEQFF.

The chain recombines TRBV11-2 with TRBJ2-1; TCRdb indicates TRBD1, and absent DNA this call remains unverified. The germline V gene has CDR1 SGHAT and CDR2 FQNNGV. The CDR3 is made up of 16 amino acids. The CDR3 loop is CASSLVEQGGSNEQFF. The complete variable domain, with remaining parts taken from reference TRBV11-2 and TRBJ2-1, reads EAGVAQSPRYKIIEKRQSVAFWCNPISGHATLYWYQQILGQGPKLLIQFQNNGVVDDSQLPKDRFSAERLKGVDSTLKIQPAKLEDSAVYLCASSLVEQGGSNEQFFGPGTRLTVL.

J is TRBJ1-1 and V is TRBV4-1. Per the germline V gene, CDR1 is MGHRA and CDR2 is YSYEKL. This CDR3 is built from 15 residues. Here the CDR3 reads CASSQTSTANTEAFF.

J is TRBJ2-3 and V is TRBV4-2; TCRdb names TRBD2, which stays unverified in the absence of DNA. CDR1 and CDR2 from the germline V gene are LGHNA and YNFKEQ. This CDR3 contains 16 residues. The CDR3 sequence is CASSQDPAGGPDTQYF.

This rearrangement joins TRBV29-1 to TRBJ2-1; without DNA, the TCRdb call of TRBD1 cannot be checked. CDR1 is SQVTM, CDR2 ANQGSEA, per germline. There are 13 residues in the CDR3. The CDR3 is CSADILGVIEQFF.

The chain uses TRBV5-1 and TRBJ2-7; TCRdb reports TRBD2, a call that lacks DNA to check it against. CDR1 is SGHRS and CDR2 is YFSETQ in the germline V gene. The CDR3 length is 14 residues. The CDR3 spells CASSLVAGLYEQYF.

The chain couples TRBV21-1 to TRBJ2-1; lacking DNA, the TRBD2 call made by TCRdb goes unchecked. TRBV21-1 is given as a pseudogene. There are 12 residues in the CDR3. CDR3 residues: CASSPRDSGKFF.

This chain's CDR3 is CASQIGGANEQFF. The chain couples TRBV6-6 to TRBJ2-1; TCRdb picks TRBD2, but there is no DNA to check that call. There are 13 residues in the CDR3. In germline, CDR1 is MNHNY, CDR2 SVGAGI (reference sequence).

V is TRBV29-1 and J is TRBJ2-1; TCRdb's assignment of TRBD1 cannot be checked, as there is no DNA. Germline V CDR1 and CDR2: SQVTM, ANQGSEA. CDR3 length: 12 residues. CDR3 amino acids: CSVLGQTNEQFF.

The CDR3: CASSDDGNTEAFF. The chain has TRBV6-1 and TRBJ1-1. The CDR3 is made up of 13 amino acids. Germline values: CDR1 MNHNS, CDR2 SASEGT.

The chain joins TRBV4-2 to TRBJ1-3. Germline V gene data show CDR1 as LGHNA and CDR2 as YNFKEQ. The CDR3 is made up of 15 amino acids. The CDR3 spells CASSQARISGNTIYF.

The gene calls are TRBV9 and TRBJ1-5; TCRdb returns TRBD1, unconfirmable since there is no DNA. This CDR3 comprises 15 residues. Germline values: CDR1 SGDLS, CDR2 YYNGEE. CDR3 sequence reads: CASSGGQGGNQPQHF.